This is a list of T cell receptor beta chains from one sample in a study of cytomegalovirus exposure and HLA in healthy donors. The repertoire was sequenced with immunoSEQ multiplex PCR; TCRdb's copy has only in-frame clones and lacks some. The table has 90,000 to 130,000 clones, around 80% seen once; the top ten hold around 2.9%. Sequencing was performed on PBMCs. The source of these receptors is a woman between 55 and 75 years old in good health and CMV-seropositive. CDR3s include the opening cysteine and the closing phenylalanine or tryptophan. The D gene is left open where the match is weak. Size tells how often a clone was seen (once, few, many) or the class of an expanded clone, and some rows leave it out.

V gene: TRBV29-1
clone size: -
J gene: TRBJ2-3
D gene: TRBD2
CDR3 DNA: TGCAGCGTAGGACTAGCGGAATACACAGATACGCAGTATTTT
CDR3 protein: CSVGLAEYTDTQYF

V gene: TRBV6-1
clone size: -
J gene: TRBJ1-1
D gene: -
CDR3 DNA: TGTGCCAGCAGAGGCCGGACAATCAAGAACACTGAAGCTTTCTTT
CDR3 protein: CASRGRTIKNTEAFF

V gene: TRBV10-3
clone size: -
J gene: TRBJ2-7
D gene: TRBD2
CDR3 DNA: TGTGCCGCACAGAGGGAGGGGCCATCGGGCGAGCAGTACTTC
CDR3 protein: CAAQREGPSGEQYF

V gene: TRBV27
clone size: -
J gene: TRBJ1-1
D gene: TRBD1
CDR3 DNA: TGTGCCAGCAGTTCGCCCGGGACAGGGGTGAAACAAGCTTTCTTT
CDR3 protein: CASSSPGTGVKQAFF

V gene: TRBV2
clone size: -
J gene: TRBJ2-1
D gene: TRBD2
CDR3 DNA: TGTGCCAGCGGAAGAGGACTAGCGGGAGAGTTCTACAATGAGCAGTTCTTC
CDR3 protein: CASGRGLAGEFYNEQFF

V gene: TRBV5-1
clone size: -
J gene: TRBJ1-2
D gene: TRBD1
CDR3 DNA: TGCGCCAGCAGCGGAGGGGACAGCGACTATGATGGCTACACCTTC
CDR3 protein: CASSGGDSDYDGYTF

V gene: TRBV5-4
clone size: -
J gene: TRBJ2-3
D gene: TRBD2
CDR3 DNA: TGTGCCAGCAGCCCGGGACTAGCGGGAGTAGGAGACACAGATACGCAGTATTTT
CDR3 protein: CASSPGLAGVGDTDTQYF

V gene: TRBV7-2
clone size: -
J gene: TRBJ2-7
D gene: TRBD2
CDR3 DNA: TGTGCCAGCAGCCGAATTGCGGGAGGAGCCTACGAGCAGTACTTC
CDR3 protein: CASSRIAGGAYEQYF

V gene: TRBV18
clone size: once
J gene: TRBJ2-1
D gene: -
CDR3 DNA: TGTGCCAGCTCACCCAGTTCACGGGGTGGGTACAATGAGCAGTTCTTC
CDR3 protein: CASSPSSRGGYNEQFF

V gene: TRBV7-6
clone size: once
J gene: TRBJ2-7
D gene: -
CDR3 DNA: TGTGCCAGCAGCCTACGCTCGGGCGAGCAGTACTTC
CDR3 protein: CASSLRSGEQYF

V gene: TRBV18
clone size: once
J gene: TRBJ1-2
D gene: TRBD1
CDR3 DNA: TGTGCCAGCTCCCCCAGTCGACAGGGTCGATATGGCTACACCTTC
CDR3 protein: CASSPSRQGRYGYTF

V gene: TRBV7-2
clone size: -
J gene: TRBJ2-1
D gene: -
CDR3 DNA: TGTGCCAGCAGCTCCAGGATCTACAATGAGCAGTTCTTC
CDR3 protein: CASSSRIYNEQFF

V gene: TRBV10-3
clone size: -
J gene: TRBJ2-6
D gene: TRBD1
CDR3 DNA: TGTGCCATCAGCCCACAGGGGGCTGGGGCCAACGTCCTGACTTTC
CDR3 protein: CAISPQGAGANVLTF

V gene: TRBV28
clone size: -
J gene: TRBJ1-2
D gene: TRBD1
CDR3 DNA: TGTGCCAACCGGAGGACAGGGGAGGGTGGCTACACCTTC
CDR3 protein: CANRRTGEGGYTF

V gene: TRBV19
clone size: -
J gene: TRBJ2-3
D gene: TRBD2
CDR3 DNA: TGTGCCAGTAGTCCTCGCCGACTAGCGGGAGGCTCAGATACGCAGTATTTT
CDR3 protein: CASSPRRLAGGSDTQYF

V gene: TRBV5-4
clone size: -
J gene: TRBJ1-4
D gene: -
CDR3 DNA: TGTGCCAGCAACTCGGGGGGACGGGGTGAAAAACTGTTTTTT
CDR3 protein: CASNSGGRGEKLFF

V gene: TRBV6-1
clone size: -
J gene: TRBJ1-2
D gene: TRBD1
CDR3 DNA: TGTGCCAGCAGTCTAACAGGGGGCTGGCATGGCTACACCTTC
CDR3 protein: CASSLTGGWHGYTF

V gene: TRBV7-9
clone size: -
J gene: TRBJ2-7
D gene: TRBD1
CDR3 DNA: TGTGCCAGCAGCCCACAGGGGGTAAGAGAGCAGTACTTC
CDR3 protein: CASSPQGVREQYF

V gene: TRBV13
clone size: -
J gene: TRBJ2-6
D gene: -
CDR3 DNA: TGTGCCAGCAGTTCGCAGGACTCTGGGGCCAACGTCCTGACTTTC
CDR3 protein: CASSSQDSGANVLTF

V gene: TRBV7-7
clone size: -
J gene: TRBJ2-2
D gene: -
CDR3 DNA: TGTGCTAGCAGCGCTAGCCACGCCGGGGAGCTGTTTTTT
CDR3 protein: CASSASHAGELFF

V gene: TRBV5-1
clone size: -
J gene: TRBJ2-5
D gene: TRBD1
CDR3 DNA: TGCGCCAGCAGCCCAGGGACAGGGACCCAGTACTTC
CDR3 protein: CASSPGTGTQYF

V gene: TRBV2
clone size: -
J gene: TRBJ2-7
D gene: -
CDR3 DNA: TGTGCCAGTATTAAGGAACAGGGCTCGTACGAGCAGTACTTC
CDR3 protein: CASIKEQGSYEQYF

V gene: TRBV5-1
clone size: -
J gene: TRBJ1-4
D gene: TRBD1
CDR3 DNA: TGCGCCAGCAAAACGAGGACAGGGCGAAGTAATGAAAAACTGTTTTTT
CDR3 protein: CASKTRTGRSNEKLFF

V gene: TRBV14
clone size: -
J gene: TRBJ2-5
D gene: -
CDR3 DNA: TGTGCCAGCAGCCTGCAAGCTGAGACCCAGTACTTC
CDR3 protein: CASSLQAETQYF

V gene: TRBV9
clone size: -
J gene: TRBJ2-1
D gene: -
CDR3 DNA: TGTGCCAGCAGCGTAGAGGACAGTAACTACAATGAGCAGTTCTTC
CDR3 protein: CASSVEDSNYNEQFF

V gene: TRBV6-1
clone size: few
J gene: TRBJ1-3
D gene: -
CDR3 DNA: TGTGCCAGCAACCGCGGTCTCTCTGGAAACACCATATATTTT
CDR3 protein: CASNRGLSGNTIYF

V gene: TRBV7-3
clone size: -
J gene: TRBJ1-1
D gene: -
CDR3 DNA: TGTGCCAGCAGCTCACAGGGTAGTGACACTGAAGCTTTCTTT
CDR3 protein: CASSSQGSDTEAFF

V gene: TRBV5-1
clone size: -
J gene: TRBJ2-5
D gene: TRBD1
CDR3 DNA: TGCGCCAGCAGCTTGTCTGGGGACAGCAGGGGGACCCAGTACTTC
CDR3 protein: CASSLSGDSRGTQYF

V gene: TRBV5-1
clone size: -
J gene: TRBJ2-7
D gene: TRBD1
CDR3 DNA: TGCGCCAGCAGCTCCACAGGGGGCGGCGAGCAGTACTTC
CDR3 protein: CASSSTGGGEQYF

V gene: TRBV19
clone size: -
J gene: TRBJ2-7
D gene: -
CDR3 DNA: TGTGCCAGTAGTCATGGGGGGATTCCCGAGCAGTACTTC
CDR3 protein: CASSHGGIPEQYF

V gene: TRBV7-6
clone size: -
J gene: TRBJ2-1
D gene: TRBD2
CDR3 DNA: TGTGCCAGCAGCCCGTTTCCGGGAGGATTCAATGAGCAGTTCTTC
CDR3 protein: CASSPFPGGFNEQFF

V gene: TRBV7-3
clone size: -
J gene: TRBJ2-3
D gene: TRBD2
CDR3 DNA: TGTGCCAGCAGCTTATTTAGCGGGAGGGCGGAAGATACGCAGTATTTT
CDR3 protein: CASSLFSGRAEDTQYF

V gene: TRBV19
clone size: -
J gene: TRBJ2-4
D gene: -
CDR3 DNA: TGTGCCAGTAGTGAGGCTAGCTTGGGCAAAAACATTCAGTACTTC
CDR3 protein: CASSEASLGKNIQYF

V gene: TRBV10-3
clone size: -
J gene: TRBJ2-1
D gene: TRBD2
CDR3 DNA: TGTGCCATCAGTGAGTCCGGACTAGCGGGGGGTCGAGGGCAGTTCTTC
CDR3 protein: CAISESGLAGGRGQFF

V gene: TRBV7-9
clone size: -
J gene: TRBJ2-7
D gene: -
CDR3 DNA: TGTGCCAGCAGCTCATCCCCCACTAGGAGCTCCTACGAGCAGTACTTC
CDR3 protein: CASSSSPTRSSYEQYF

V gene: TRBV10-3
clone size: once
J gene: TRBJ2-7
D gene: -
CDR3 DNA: TGTGCCATCAGCCATAGCTCCTACGAGCAGTACTTC
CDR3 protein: CAISHSSYEQYF

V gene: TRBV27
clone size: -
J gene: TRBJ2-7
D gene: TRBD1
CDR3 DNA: TGTGCCAGCAGTACCGTCGGGACAGGTCGTAACGAGCAGTACTTC
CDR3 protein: CASSTVGTGRNEQYF

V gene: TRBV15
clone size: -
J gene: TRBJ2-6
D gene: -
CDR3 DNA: TGTGCCGTACGGGGGTCTGGGGCCAACGTCCTGACTTTC
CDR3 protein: CAVRGSGANVLTF

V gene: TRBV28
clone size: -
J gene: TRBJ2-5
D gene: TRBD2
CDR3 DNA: TGTGCCAGCAGCTCCTTAGCGGGAGGAGGAGAGACCCAGTACTTC
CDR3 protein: CASSSLAGGGETQYF

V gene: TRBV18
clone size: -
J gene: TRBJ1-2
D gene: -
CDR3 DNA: TGTGCCAGCTCACCGGACAGTGCATCAGGTGGCTACACCTTC
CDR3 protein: CASSPDSASGGYTF

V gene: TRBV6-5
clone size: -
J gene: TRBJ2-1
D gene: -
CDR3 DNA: TGTGCCAGCAGTTACTCGGGAGGCACCTACAATGAGCAGTTCTTC
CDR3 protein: CASSYSGGTYNEQFF

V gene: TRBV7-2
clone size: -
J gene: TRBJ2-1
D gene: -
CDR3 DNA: TGTGCCAGCAGCTTGCGGGAAGCGCGCGCGGAGCAGTTCTTC
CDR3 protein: CASSLREARAEQFF

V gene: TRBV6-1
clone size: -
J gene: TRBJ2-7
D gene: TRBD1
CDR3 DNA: TGTGCCATCCGGGACAGACCCTACGAGCAGTACTTC
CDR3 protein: CAIRDRPYEQYF

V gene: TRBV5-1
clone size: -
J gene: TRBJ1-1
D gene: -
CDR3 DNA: TGCGCCAGCAGCTTGGGGGGGGGCGACACTGAAGCTTTCTTT
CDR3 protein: CASSLGGGDTEAFF

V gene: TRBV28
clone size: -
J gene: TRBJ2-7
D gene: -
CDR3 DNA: TGTGCTTCAACCCCGGAGGGGTACGAGCAGTACTTC
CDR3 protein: CASTPEGYEQYF

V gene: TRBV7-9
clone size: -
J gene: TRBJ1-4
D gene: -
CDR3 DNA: TGTGCCAGCAGTTCCCGACTTGATCCAAATGAAAAACTGTTTTTT
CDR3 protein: CASSSRLDPNEKLFF

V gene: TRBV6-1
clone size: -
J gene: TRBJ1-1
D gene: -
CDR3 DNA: TGTGCCAGCAGTCAACAGGGACGCACTGAAGCTTTCTTT
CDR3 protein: CASSQQGRTEAFF

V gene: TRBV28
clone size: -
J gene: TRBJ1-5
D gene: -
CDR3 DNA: TGTGCCAGCAGTTCAAGGGGTCAGCCCCAGCATTTT
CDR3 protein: CASSSRGQPQHF

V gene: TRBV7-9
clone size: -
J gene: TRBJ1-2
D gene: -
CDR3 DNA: TGTGCCAGCAGCTTAGGACAGCCCCACTATGGCTACACCTTC
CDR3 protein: CASSLGQPHYGYTF

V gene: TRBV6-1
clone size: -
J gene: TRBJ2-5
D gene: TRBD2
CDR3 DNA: TGTGCCAGCGCGGGAGCGGGAGCCGGGCAAGAGACCCAGTACTTC
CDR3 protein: CASAGAGAGQETQYF